Below, 21 T cell receptor beta chains from the same sample are listed, as sequenced in a study of PD-1 blockade in classical Hodgkin lymphoma. The data were produced by immunoSEQ multiplex PCR, yet TCRdb's version contains in-frame clones alone and is incomplete. Of under 75,000 clones listed, roughly 91% are singletons. Relapse after autologous stem cell transplantation occurred in every patient, and brentuximab vedotin exposure varied. Source: peripheral blood mononuclear cells (PBMCs), taken before the second cycle of nivolumab. These receptors came from a human donor with classical Hodgkin lymphoma.

This clone occurred a few times. This sequence joins TRBV11-2 and TRBJ1-1, with D hard to call. This CDR3 region has 18 residues. Between the trimmed V and J ends, which lost 2 bases and 4 bases, there was a span of 23 bases. CDR1 and CDR2 from the germline V gene are SGHAT and FQNNGV. CDR3: CASSLSRPLASRGTEAFF. CDR3 sequence (DNA): TGTGCCAGCAGCTTAAGCCGTCCCCTGGCCAGCCGGGGCACTGAAGCTTTCTTT.

The rearrangement joins TRBV5-1 to TRBJ2-3; D unclear. V was cut by 5 bases and J by 4 bases, with 17 bases left in between. CDR1 is SGHRS, CDR2 YFSETQ, per germline. CDR3 length: 15 amino acids. Here the CDR3 reads CASRQGESIADTQYF. CDR3 nucleotides: TGCGCCAGCAGACAAGGCGAAAGTATCGCAGATACGCAGTATTTT.

This chain joins TRBV9 and TRBJ2-5, with 11 nucleotides matching TRBD1. J lost 5 bases, V lost 0 bases, and 6 bases had no gene match. CDR1 and CDR2 (germline): SGDLS, YYNGEE. The length of the CDR3 is 16 residues. The CDR3: CASSVEGTGGRETQYF. CDR3 DNA sequence: TGTGCCAGCAGCGTAGAAGGGACAGGGGGGCGGGAGACCCAGTACTTC.

V and J are TRBV4-2 and TRBJ2-5; D may be TRBD1 (5 bases). This CDR3 contains 15 residues. V was pared by 4 bases and J by 7 bases, with 19 bases between. CDR1 is LGHNA and CDR2 is YNFKEQ in the germline V gene. In nucleotides, the CDR3 is TGTGCCAGCAGCCTGTCTAGGGGCTCAGTTGGGACCCAGTACTTC. Its protein is CASSLSRGSVGTQYF.

The rearrangement uses TRBV6-5 and TRBJ2-5; maybe TRBD2 (7 bases). Trimming took off 6 bases at V and 5 bases at J, with 19 bases between the two ends. Germline assignment: CDR1 MNHEY and CDR2 SVGAGI. This CDR3 has 15 residues. CDR3 in amino acids: CASSATQGRGETQYF. Written as DNA, the CDR3 is TGTGCCAGCAGCGCTACCCAGGGGCGGGGGGAGACCCAGTACTTC.

The chain combines TRBV28 with TRBJ1-5; D gene ambiguous. The CDR3 consists of 15 residues. V lost 2 bases and J 2 bases, leaving 10 bases between the germline ends. Germline V gene data show CDR1 as MDHEN and CDR2 as SYDVKM. CDR3 nucleotides: TGTGCCAGCAGTTTACCTCAAGCAGGCAATCAGCCCCAGCATTTT. This codes for CASSLPQAGNQPQHF.

This chain connects TRBV5-1 to TRBJ2-1, with a weak D call TRBD2 (7 bases). This CDR3 region has 15 residues. V was pared by 3 bases and J by 9 bases, with 19 bases between. Germline assignment: CDR1 SGHRS and CDR2 YFSETQ. The CDR3, as DNA: TGCGCCAGCAGCTCAAGCTCGGGGGGCTTGAGTGAGCAGTTCTTC. The encoded protein is CASSSSSGGLSEQFF. Full variable domain (outside the CDR3, taken from reference TRBV5-1 and TRBJ2-1): KAGVTQTPRYLIKTRGQQVTLSCSPISGHRSVSWYQQTPGQGLQFLFEYFSETQRNKGNFPGRFSGRQFSNSRSEMNVSTLELGDSALYLCASSSSSGGLSEQFFGPGTRLTVL.

The V call is TRBV28, the J call TRBJ2-6; no definite D call. Germline loops: CDR1 MDHEN, CDR2 SYDVKM. Deletions cut 5 bases from V and 4 bases from J, with 18 bases between. The CDR3 contains 17 residues. CDR3 sequence reads: CASSPPGLPLGANVLTF. The CDR3 region has the DNA TGTGCCAGCAGTCCACCGGGCCTACCGCTCGGGGCCAACGTCCTGACTTTC.

Note on this clone: The sample holds other DNA sequences that translate to the same CDR3. The rearrangement joins TRBV5-1 to TRBJ1-5, with TRBD1 as a possible D gene (6 bases). V lost 4 bases and J lost 3, with 11 bases in between. This CDR3 has 14 residues. Germline V gene lookup returns CDR1 SGHRS and CDR2 YFSETQ. This CDR3 is CASSLGDNNQPQHF. CDR3 coding DNA: TGCGCCAGCAGCCTGGGGGACAACAATCAGCCCCAGCATTTT.

The V gene is TRBV11-2, the J gene TRBJ2-1; D unclear. V gave up 6 bases and J gave up 7 bases, with 4 bases separating them. The CDR3 has 10 residues. Germline assignment: CDR1 SGHAT and CDR2 FQNNGV. DNA of the CDR3: TGTGCCAGCAGTAGGAATGAGCAGTTCTTC. Translation gives CASSRNEQFF.

This sequence joins TRBV2 and TRBJ2-7, with TRBD1 matching 8 bases. Trimming cost V 6 bases and J 0 bases; bases outside gene matches: 7. There are 15 residues in the CDR3. The germline CDR1 and CDR2 sequences are SNHLY and FYNNEI. The CDR3 here is CASRGDRPFSYEQYF. In nucleotides, the CDR3 is TGTGCCAGCAGAGGGGACAGGCCATTCTCCTACGAGCAGTACTTC.

V gene TRBV10-2 combines with J gene TRBJ2-1; unclear D gene. The germline V gene encodes CDR1 WSHSY and CDR2 SAAADI. The CDR3 extends over 14 amino acids. The ends were cut back, 3 bases at V and 4 bases at J, with 10 bases in the middle. This CDR3 reads CASSDRDRYNEQFF. The CDR3 DNA is TGCGCCAGCAGTGATAGGGATAGGTACAATGAGCAGTTCTTC.

This chain uses TRBV9 with TRBJ2-5; 7 bases are a match to TRBD2. The CDR3 consists of 14 residues. Losses at the gene ends were 4 bases for V and 6 bases for J; bases not matched to a gene: 9. Per germline, CDR1 SGDLS and CDR2 YYNGEE. In nucleotides, the CDR3 is TGTGCCAGCAGCCCCCGGACTAGTCTGCAGACCCAGTACTTC. Protein: CASSPRTSLQTQYF. Looking up the rest from reference TRBV9 and TRBJ2-5 gives the full variable domain: DSGVTQTPKHLITATGQRVTLRCSPRSGDLSVYWYQQSLDQGLQFLIQYYNGEERAKGNILERFSAQQFPDLHSELNLSSLELGDSALYFCASSPRTSLQTQYFGPGTRLLVL.

The V and J genes are TRBV25-1 and TRBJ1-2; TRBD1 aligns across 9 bases. V lost 6 bases to trimming and J lost 9 bases; unmatched junction nucleotides: 5. Germline values: CDR1 MGHDK, CDR2 SYGVNS. This CDR3 has 12 residues. This CDR3 reads CASRGDRESYTF. DNA of the CDR3: TGTGCCAGCAGGGGGGACAGGGAGAGCTACACCTTC.

This chain connects TRBV6-6 to TRBJ2-3, with TRBD2 matching over 11 bases. From germline, CDR1 is MNHNY and CDR2 SVGAGI (reference sequence). The CDR3 is 15 residues long. Germline trimming cut 8 bases from V and 4 bases from J; bases unmatched to any gene: 8. CDR3 amino acids: CASRYSGGASDTQYF. CDR3 sequence (DNA): TGTGCCAGCCGATATAGCGGGGGGGCATCAGATACGCAGTATTTT.

This chain connects TRBV18 to TRBJ2-7; 11 bases are a match to TRBD2. The CDR3 contains 15 residues. Germline trimming cut 1 base from V and 6 bases from J; bases unmatched to any gene: 5. Germline-derived CDR1 and CDR2 are KGHSH and LQKENI. The CDR3: CASSPLAGGPSEQYF. The CDR3, as DNA: TGTGCCAGCTCACCACTAGCGGGGGGGCCATCCGAGCAGTACTTC. Together with reference TRBV18 and TRBJ2-7, the CDR3 gives the full variable domain: NAGVMQNPRHLVRRRGQEARLRCSPMKGHSHVYWYRQLPEEGLKFMVYLQKENIIDESGMPKERFSAEFPKEGPSILRIQQVVRGDSAAYFCASSPLAGGPSEQYFGPGTRLTVT.

The rearrangement uses TRBV4-1 and TRBJ2-7, with D unclear. Germline V gene sequence: CDR1 MGHRA, CDR2 YSYEKL. Trimming shortened V by 5 bases and J by 3 bases, and 5 bases separated the two germline ends. The CDR3 has 11 amino acids. The DNA of the CDR3 is TGCGCCAGCAGCGAAAACTACGAGCAGTACTTC. Its translation: CASSENYEQYF.

The genes are TRBV4-1 and TRBJ1-2, with D unresolved. Germline CDR1 reads MGHRA; CDR2 reads YSYEKL. The CDR3 totals 14 residues. Trimming took 1 base from V and 4 from J, leaving 10 bases between them. The CDR3 loop reads CASSQVPSPYGYTF. The DNA for the CDR3 is TGCGCCAGCAGCCAAGTCCCCTCTCCCTATGGCTACACCTTC.

The chain combines TRBV27 with TRBJ1-1; D unresolved. This CDR3 spans 11 amino acids. Germline-derived CDR1 and CDR2 are MNHEY and SMNVEV (reference sequence). V dropped 3 bases and J dropped 6 bases, with 5 bases sitting between them. CDR3 amino acids: CASSFGSEAFF. DNA of the CDR3: TGTGCCAGCAGTTTTGGGTCTGAAGCTTTCTTT.

The chain uses TRBV19 and TRBJ1-5; the D gene is possibly TRBD1 (5 bases). CDR1 and CDR2 (germline): LNHDA, SQIVND (reference sequence). Trimming took off 0 bases at V and 7 bases at J, with 7 bases between the two ends. CDR3 length: 13 amino acids. The CDR3 here is CASSIDRVQPQHF. CDR3 DNA sequence: TGTGCCAGTAGTATAGACAGGGTCCAGCCCCAGCATTTT.

The V call is TRBV5-1, the J call TRBJ2-7, with D tentatively TRBD2 (5 bases). The germline CDR1 and CDR2 sequences are SGHRS and YFSETQ. Trimming left V 0 bases short and J 2 bases short, with 9 bases between. The CDR3 runs 14 residues. CDR3 DNA: TGCGCCAGCAGCTTGGACAGCGGAGCCTACGAGCAGTACTTC. Protein product: CASSLDSGAYEQYF.